This TCR beta chain was profiled in a study of T cell responses to AZD1222 COVID-19 vaccine. For the study at large: Pooled in the analysis were second doses at about 4 or about 12 weeks. Study results and caveats: White British people made up most donors, females outnumbered males, and clonal diversity was possibly underestimated. Baseline serostatus was positive in only a handful of AZD1222 recipients. Nearly half of spike-specific TCRs reportedly target variant regions that are unmutated in the B.1.351 and B.1.1.7 variants.

Trimming pared 5 bases from V and 2 bases from J, leaving 18 bases between. Germline CDR1 MNHEY, CDR2 SMNVEV (reference sequence). The CDR3 loop spans 16 amino acids. About this clone itself: What it binds is unknown.

Generated by immunoSEQ multiplex PCR, the TCRdb table keeps only in-frame clones and is missing some. There are 150,000 to 160,000 clones in the sample; 90% occur only once, and about 1.7% lies in the top ten. The sequencing here drew on peripheral blood, taken on day 0 of AZD1222 vaccination. The receptor was derived from an adult in good health. V and J are TRBV27 and TRBJ2-5; D might be TRBD2 (7 bases). CDR3 coding DNA: TGTGCCAGCAGTCAGTTGGGGGCTAGCGGACAAGAGACCCAGTACTTC. Translation gives CASSQLGASGQETQYF.